The sequence of this TCR beta chain was determined in a study of blood T cell repertoires in COVID-19. Study in general: Collection of acute and convalescent COVID-19 samples took place in the United States, Italy and Spain.

Clones were sequenced by immunoSEQ multiplex PCR, and TCRdb holds only the in-frame ones, with some missing. The sample has about 120,000 clones, roughly 80% seen once. Trimming removed 5 bases from V and 3 bases from J; junction bases left unmatched: 11. The CDR3 is 16 amino acids. CDR1 is SEHNR and CDR2 is FQNEAQ in the germline V gene (reference sequence). Sequenced material: peripheral blood. The TCR comes from a human donor in a cohort sampled during active COVID-19. The chain combines TRBV7-9 with TRBJ2-7; 9 nucleotides align to TRBD1. The CDR3 spells CASSRSSGTGFYEQYF. As DNA, the CDR3 is TGTGCCAGCAGCCGGAGTTCGGGGACAGGGTTCTACGAGCAGTACTTC.